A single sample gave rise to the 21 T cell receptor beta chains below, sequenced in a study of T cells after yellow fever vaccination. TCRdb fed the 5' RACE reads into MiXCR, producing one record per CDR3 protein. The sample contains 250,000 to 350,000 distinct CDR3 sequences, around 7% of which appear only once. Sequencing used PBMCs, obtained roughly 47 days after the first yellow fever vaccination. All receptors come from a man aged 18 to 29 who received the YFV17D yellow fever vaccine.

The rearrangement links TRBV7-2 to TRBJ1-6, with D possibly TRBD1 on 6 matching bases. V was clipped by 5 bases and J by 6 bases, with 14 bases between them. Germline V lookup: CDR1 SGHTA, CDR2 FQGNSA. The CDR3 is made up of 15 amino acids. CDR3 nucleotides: TGTGCCAGCAGCCCTCGACAGGACCCTAATTCACCCCTCCACTTT. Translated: CASSPRQDPNSPLHF.

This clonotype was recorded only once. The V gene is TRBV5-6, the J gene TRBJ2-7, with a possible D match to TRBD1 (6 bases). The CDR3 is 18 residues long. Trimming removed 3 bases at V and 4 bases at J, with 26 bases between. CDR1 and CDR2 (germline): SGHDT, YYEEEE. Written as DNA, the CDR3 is TGTGCCAGCAGCTCCTTCATCAAGGTGGGGGCGATCTTTTACGAGCAGTACTTC. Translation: CASSSFIKVGAIFYEQYF.

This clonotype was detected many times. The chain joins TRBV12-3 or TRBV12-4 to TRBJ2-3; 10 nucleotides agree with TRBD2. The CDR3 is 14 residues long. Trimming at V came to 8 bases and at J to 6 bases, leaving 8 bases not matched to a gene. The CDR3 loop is CASLPGLASDTQYF. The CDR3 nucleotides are TGTGCCAGCCTGCCGGGACTAGCGTCGGATACGCAGTATTTT.

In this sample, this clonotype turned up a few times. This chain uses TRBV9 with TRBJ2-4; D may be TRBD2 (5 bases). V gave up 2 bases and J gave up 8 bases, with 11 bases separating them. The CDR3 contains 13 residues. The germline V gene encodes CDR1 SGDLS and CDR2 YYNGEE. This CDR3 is CASSVRGSHIQYF. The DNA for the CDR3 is TGTGCCAGCAGCGTGAGAGGGAGCCACATTCAGTACTTC.

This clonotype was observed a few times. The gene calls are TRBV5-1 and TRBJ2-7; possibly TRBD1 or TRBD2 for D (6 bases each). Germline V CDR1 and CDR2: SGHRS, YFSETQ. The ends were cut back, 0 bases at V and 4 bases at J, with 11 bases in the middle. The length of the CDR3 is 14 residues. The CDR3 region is CASSLGQGRYEQYF. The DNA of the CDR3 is TGCGCCAGCAGCTTGGGGCAGGGGAGGTACGAGCAGTACTTC. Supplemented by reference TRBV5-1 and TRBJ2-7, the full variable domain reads KAGVTQTPRYLIKTRGQQVTLSCSPISGHRSVSWYQQTPGQGLQFLFEYFSETQRNKGNFPGRFSGRQFSNSRSEMNVSTLELGDSALYLCASSLGQGRYEQYFGPGTRLTVT.

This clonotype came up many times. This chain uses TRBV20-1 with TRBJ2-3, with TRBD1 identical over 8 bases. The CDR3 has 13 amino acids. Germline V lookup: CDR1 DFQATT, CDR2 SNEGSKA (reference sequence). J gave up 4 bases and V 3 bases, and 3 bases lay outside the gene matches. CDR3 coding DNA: TGCAGTGCTAGCTTGACAGGGGCAGATACGCAGTATTTT. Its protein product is CSASLTGADTQYF.

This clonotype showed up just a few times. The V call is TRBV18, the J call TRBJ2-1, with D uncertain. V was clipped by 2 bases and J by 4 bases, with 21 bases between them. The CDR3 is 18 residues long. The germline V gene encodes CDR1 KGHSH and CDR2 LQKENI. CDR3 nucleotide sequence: TGTGCCAGCTCACCAGGCCCGCCAGGCGTTACCCATTACAATGAGCAGTTCTTC. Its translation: CASSPGPPGVTHYNEQFF.

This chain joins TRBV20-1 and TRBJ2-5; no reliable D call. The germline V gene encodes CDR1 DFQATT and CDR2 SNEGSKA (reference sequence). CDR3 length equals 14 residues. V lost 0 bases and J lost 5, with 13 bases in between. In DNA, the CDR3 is TGCAGTGCTAGAGATGAAGGGTCCCAGGAGACCCAGTACTTC. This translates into CSARDEGSQETQYF.

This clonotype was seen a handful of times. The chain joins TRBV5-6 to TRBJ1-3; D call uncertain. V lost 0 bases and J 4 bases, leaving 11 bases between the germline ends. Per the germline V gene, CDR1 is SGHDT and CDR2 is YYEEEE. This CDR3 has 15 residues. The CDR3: CASSLARRSGNTIYF. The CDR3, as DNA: TGTGCCAGCAGCTTGGCGAGGAGAAGCGGAAACACCATATATTTT.

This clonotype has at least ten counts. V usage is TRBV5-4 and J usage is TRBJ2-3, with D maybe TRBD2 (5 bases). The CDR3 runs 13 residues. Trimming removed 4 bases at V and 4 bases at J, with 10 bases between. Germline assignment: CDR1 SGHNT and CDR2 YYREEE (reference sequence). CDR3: CASSLSRADTQYF. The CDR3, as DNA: TGTGCCAGCAGCCTTTCGCGGGCAGATACGCAGTATTTT.

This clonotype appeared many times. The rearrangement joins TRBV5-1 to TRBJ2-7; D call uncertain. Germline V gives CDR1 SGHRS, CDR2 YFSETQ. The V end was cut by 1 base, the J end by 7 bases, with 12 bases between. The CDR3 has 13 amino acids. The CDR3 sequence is CASSLFGDGEQYV. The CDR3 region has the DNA TGCGCCAGCAGCTTGTTTGGGGATGGGGAGCAGTACGTC.

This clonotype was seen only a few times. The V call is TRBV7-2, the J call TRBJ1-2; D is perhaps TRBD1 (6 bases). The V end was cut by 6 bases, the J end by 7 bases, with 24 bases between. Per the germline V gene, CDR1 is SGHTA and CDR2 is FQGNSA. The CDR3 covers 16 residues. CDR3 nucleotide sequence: TGTGCCAGCAGTTTAAACTTTGGACAGACTTTCCCTGGCTACACCTTC. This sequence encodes CASSLNFGQTFPGYTF.

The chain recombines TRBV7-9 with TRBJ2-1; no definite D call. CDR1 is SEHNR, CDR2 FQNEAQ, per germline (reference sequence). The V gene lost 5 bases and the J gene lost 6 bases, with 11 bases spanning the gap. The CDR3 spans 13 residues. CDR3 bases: TGTGCCAGCAGCCCCGAAGACTCCAATGAGCAGTTCTTC. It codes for CASSPEDSNEQFF.

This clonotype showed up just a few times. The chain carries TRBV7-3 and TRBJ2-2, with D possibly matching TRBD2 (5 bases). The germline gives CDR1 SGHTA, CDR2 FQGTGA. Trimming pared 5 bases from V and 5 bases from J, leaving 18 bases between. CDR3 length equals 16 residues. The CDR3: CASSPDHNRGTGELFF. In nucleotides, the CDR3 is TGTGCCAGCAGCCCCGACCACAATCGGGGTACCGGGGAGCTGTTTTTT.

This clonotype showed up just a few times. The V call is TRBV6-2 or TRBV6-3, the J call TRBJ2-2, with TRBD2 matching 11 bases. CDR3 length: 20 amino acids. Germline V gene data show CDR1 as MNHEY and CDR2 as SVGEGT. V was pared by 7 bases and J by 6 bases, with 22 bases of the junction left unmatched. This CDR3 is CASTQTVLRSTSGGAGELFF. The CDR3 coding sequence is TGTGCCAGCACCCAAACAGTACTCAGGAGCACTAGCGGGGGTGCCGGGGAGCTGTTTTTT.

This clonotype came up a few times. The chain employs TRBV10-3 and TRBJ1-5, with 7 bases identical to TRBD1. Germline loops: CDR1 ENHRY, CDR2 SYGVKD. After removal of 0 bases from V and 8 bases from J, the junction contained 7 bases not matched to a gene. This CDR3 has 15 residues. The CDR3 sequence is CAISESRQGQEPQHF. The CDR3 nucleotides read TGTGCCATCAGTGAGTCGCGACAGGGCCAGGAGCCCCAGCATTTT.

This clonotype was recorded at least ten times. The CDR3 protein is CASSAGNGYTF. The DNA for the CDR3 is TGTGCCAGCAGTGCAGGGAATGGCTACACCTTC. The chain recombines TRBV6-6 with TRBJ1-2; possibly TRBD1 for D (5 bases). The germline V gene has CDR1 MNHNY and CDR2 SVGAGI (reference sequence). CDR3 length: 11 residues. Trimming took off 5 bases at V and 6 bases at J, with 7 bases between the two ends.

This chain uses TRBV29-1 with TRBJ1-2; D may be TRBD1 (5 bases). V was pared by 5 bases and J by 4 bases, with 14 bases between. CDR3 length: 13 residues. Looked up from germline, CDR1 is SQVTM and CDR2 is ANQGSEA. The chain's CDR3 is CSVKGGGSYGYTF. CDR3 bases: TGCAGCGTTAAAGGTGGGGGGAGCTATGGCTACACCTTC.

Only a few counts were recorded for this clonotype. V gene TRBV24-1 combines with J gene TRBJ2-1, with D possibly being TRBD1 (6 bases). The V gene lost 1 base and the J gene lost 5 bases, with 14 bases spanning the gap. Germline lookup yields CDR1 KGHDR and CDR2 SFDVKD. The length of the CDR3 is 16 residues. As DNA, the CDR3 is TGTGCCACCAGTGATTTTCAGGGGAAACGGAACAATGAGCAGTTCTTC. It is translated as CATSDFQGKRNNEQFF.

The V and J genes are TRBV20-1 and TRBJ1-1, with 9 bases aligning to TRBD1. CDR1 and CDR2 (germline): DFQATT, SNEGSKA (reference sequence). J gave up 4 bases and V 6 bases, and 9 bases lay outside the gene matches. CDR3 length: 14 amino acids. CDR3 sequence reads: CSASRDRAFTEAFF. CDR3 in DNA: TGCAGTGCAAGCCGGGACAGGGCCTTCACTGAAGCTTTCTTT.

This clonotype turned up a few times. The CDR3 here is CASSYWTVPYEQYF. In DNA form, the CDR3 reads TGTGCCAGCAGTTACTGGACGGTACCCTACGAGCAGTACTTC. V usage is TRBV6-5 and J usage is TRBJ2-7; the D is unclear. The CDR3 loop spans 14 amino acids. The germline V and J ends were trimmed by 1 base and 2 bases, with 9 bases remaining between them. CDR1 and CDR2 from the germline V gene are MNHEY and SVGAGI.